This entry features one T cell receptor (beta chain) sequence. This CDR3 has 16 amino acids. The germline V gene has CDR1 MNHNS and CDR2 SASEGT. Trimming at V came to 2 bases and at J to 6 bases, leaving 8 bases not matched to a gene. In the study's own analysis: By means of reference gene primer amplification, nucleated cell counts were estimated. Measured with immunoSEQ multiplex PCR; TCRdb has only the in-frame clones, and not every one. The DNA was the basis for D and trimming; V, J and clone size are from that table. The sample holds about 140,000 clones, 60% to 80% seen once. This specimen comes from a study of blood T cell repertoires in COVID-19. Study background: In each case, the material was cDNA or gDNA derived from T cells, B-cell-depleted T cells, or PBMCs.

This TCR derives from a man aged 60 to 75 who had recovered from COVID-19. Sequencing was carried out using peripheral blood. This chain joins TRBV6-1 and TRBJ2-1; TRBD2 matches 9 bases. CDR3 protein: CASSESGGLGSNEQFF. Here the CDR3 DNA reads TGTGCCAGCAGTGAAAGCGGGGGGCTCGGCAGCAATGAGCAGTTCTTC.